This T cell receptor (beta chain) was captured by sequencing in a study of blood T cell repertoires in COVID-19. Study-wide background: From the United States, Italy and Spain came samples of acute and convalescent COVID-19. T cells, B-cell-depleted T cells, or PBMCs supplied cDNA or gDNA.

Original processing notes: Researchers report that nucleated cell counts were estimated from reference gene primer amplification. Only in-frame clones appear in the TCRdb table, and some are missing; sequencing was by immunoSEQ multiplex PCR. V, J and clone size derive from that table, while D and trimming were established from the DNA sequence. The table shows under 60,000 clones, with about 84% occurring only once. Germline V gene lookup returns CDR1 LGHDT and CDR2 YNNKEL (reference sequence). The CDR3 length is 14 residues. Trimming removed 1 base from V and 4 bases from J; junction bases left unmatched: 3.

The sample taken for sequencing was peripheral blood. The chain combines TRBV3-1 (or the pseudogene TRBV3-2) with TRBJ1-2; 7 nucleotides match TRBD1. This receptor was taken from a man aged 60-69 years with acute or convalescent COVID-19. The CDR3 DNA follows: TGTGCCAGCAGCCAAGGAGGGACAGCCTATGGCTACACCTTC. It yields the protein CASSQGGTAYGYTF.